A selection of T cell receptor beta chains follows, all from one sample in a study of OX40 agonist ivuxolimab in advanced cancers. Clones were sequenced by immunoSEQ multiplex PCR, and TCRdb holds only the in-frame ones, with some missing. Here the sample spans approximately 100,000 clones, about 90% being singletons. The input for sequencing was CD4+ or CD8+ T cells sorted from blood, taken in a trial of the OX40 agonist ivuxolimab. Receptor source: an adult with an advanced solid tumor such as melanoma, head and neck, liver or kidney cancer. Each CDR3 is given with its conserved first and last residue.

>17|TRBV4-2
CASSQEAHGTGTSGYTF
>15|TRBV19
CASSISDSVGNTIYF
>13|TRBV7-3
CASSRGEQETQYF
>13|TRBV2
CASRQGTAYEQYF
>13|TRBV30
CAWAGASTDTQYF
>15|TRBV10-1
CASSPYGSSYNEQFF
>14|TRBV7-3
CASSLTLTGDGYTF
>13|TRBV9
CASSSEGTGVAFF
>14|TRBV4-1
CASSQQVSGNTIYF
>12|TRBV6-6
CASSPQGGGYTF
>14|TRBV5-8
CASSLQPVYNEQFF
>15|TRBV6-4
CASSREGQLYNEQFF
>18|TRBV5-4
CASSFPGLAGGPWNEQFF
>12|TRBV6-6
CASSYGSTEAFF
>12|TRBV12-5
CASGTLSGELFF
>15|TRBV5-1
CASSLDGGRADTQYF
>14|TRBV6-1
CASRTIGESYEQYF
>14|TRBV19
CASSISRGPGGYTF
>15|TRBV11-3
CASSLITGSDEKLFF
>15|TRBV9
CASSVAGTSDYEQYF
>13|TRBV6-5
CASSYSRGYEQYF
>14|TRBV6-5
CASRSPGGNYGYTF
>15|TRBV19
CASSNRGLVGYGYTF
>11|TRBV6-1
CASSTTAEAFF
>14|TRBV30
CAWSAGTGDYEQYF
>12|TRBV6-5
CASTSGIPGAFF
>15|TRBV5-4
CASSLWARGGDTQYF
>13|TRBV6-5
CASSRQGDQPQHF
>15|TRBV5-1
CASSLALGLNTEAFF
>15|TRBV7-8
CASSLGTSGTYEQYF
>15|TRBV11-3
CASSLVRGNTGELFF
>13|TRBV2
CASSRGGRETQYF
>15|TRBV6-1
CASSPRQGRTGELFF
>13|TRBV11-3
CASLGQGVDEQFF
>15|TRBV30
CAWSFTGSSGNTIYF
>13|TRBV19
CASRRSDTGELFF
>12|TRBV19
CASSLGHNEQFF
>14|TRBV2
CASKGPGEGGEQFF
>14|TRBV2
CASSEQGTSEKLFF
>15|TRBV19
CASSSRDVGTDTQYF
>18|TRBV27
CASSFLRQAGGSHNEQFF
>14|TRBV9
CASSPLTGGYGYTF
>14|TRBV4-1
CASRRQAAENIQYF
>12|TRBV10-2
CASSDLKRGQYF
>16|TRBV4-1
CASSLTAGGRGDTQYF
>14|TRBV10-1
CASSARALGETQYF
>14|TRBV5-4
CASSLVGQTETQYF
>16|TRBV30
CAWSARTGSMNTEAFF
>17|TRBV11-3
CASSLYAGDRGSGEQFF
>12|TRBV6-6
CASSYSLTEAFF
>15|TRBV5-8
CASSLGLGVNTEAFF
>17|TRBV13
CASSLWPQGSSTDTQYF